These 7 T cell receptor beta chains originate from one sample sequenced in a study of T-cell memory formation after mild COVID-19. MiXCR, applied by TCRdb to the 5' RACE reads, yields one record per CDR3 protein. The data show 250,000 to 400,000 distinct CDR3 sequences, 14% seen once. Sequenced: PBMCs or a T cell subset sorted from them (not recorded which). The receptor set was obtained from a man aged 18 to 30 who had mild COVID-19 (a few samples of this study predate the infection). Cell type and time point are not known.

CDR3 in DNA: TGTGCCACCAGCAGGGTAACAGGGGTGAACACTGAAGCTTTCTTT. As protein: CATSRVTGVNTEAFF. The chain recombines TRBV15 with TRBJ1-1; 7 nucleotides match TRBD1. Trimming at V came to 3 bases and at J to 0 bases, leaving 4 bases not matched to a gene. The germline CDR1 and CDR2 sequences are LNHNV and YYDKDF (reference sequence). The CDR3 extends over 15 amino acids.

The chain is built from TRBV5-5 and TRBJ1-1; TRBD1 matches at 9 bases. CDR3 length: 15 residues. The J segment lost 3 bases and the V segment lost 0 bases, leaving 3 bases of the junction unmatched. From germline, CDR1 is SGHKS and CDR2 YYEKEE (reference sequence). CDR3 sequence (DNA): TGTGCCAGCAGCTTGGGTGACAGGGGGGACACTGAAGCTTTCTTT. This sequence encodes CASSLGDRGDTEAFF.

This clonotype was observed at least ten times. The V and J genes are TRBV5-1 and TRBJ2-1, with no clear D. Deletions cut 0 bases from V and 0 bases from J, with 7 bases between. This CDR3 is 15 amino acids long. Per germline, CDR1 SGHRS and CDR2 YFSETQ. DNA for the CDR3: TGCGCCAGCAGCTTGGCGGCTTCCTCCTACAATGAGCAGTTCTTC. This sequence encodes CASSLAASSYNEQFF.

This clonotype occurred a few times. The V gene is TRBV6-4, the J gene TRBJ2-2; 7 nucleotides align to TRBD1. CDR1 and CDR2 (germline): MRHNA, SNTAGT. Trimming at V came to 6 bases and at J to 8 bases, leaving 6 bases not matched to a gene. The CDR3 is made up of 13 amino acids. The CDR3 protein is CASRADRAGELFF. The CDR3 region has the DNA TGTGCCAGCAGAGCCGACAGGGCTGGGGAGCTGTTTTTT.

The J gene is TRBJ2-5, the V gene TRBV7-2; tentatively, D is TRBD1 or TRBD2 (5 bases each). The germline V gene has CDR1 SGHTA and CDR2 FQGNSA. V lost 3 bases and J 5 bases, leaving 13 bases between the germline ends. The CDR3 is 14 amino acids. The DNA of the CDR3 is TGTGCCAGCAGCTTGGGGCGGGTAGGGGAGACCCAGTACTTC. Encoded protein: CASSLGRVGETQYF.

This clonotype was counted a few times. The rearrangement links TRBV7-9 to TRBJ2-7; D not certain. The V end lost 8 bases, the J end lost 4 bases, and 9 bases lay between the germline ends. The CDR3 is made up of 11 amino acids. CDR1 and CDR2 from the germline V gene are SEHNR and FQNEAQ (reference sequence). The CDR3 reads CASQASYEQYF. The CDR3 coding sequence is TGTGCCAGCCAGGCAAGTTACGAGCAGTACTTC.

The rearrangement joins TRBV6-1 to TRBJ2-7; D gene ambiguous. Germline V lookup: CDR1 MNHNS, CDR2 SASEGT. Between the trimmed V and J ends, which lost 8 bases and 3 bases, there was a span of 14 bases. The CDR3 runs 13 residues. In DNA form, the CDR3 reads TGTGCCAGCTTAGACGGCTACCGCTACGAGCAGTACGTC. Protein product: CASLDGYRYEQYV.